A single sample gave rise to the 3 T cell receptor beta chains below, sequenced in a study of spatial heterogeneity in lung cancer. These receptors are not linked to any known antigen. The time point denotes: sample taken at primary tumor resection. TCRdb fed the 5' RACE reads into MiXCR, producing one record per CDR3 protein. This sample's table reports 20 or so distinct CDR3 sequences. The study's findings and limits: Tumors with more nonsynonymous mutations had more expanded intratumoral alpha and beta TCRs.

The sample in question was lung tumor tissue, obtained at surgery. These receptors originate from a male donor with early-stage non-small cell lung cancer.

This clonotype turned up a few times. This beta chain came through as a stray read in a library set up for alpha chains, and its size says little. The chain recombines TRBV19 with TRBJ1-5, with D uncertain. The CDR3 loop spans 13 amino acids. Germline CDR1 reads LNHDA; CDR2 reads SQIVND (reference sequence). V lost 2 bases and J lost 7, with 9 bases in between. The CDR3 nucleotides are TGTGCCAGTAGTATAACCGCGAGACAGCCCCAGCATTTT. Amino acid sequence: CASSITARQPQHF.

There are a few counts of this clonotype. A library prepared for alpha chains yielded this beta chain as an off-target read; its size is of little meaning. J is TRBJ1-1 and V is TRBV5-1; TRBD1 is a possible D gene (5 bases). The ends were cut back, 0 bases at V and 4 bases at J, with 10 bases in the middle. The CDR3 length is 14 residues. Germline values: CDR1 SGHRS, CDR2 YFSETQ. This CDR3 reads CASSLDSQGTEAFF. The CDR3 bases are TGCGCCAGCAGCTTGGACAGCCAGGGCACTGAAGCTTTCTTT.

Points on this clonotype: This beta chain turned up in a library designed for alpha chains; as an off-target read, its abundance says little. The gene calls are TRBV28 and TRBJ2-7, with D unresolved. There are 13 residues in the CDR3. Germline V lookup: CDR1 MDHEN, CDR2 SYDVKM. The V gene lost 5 bases and the J gene lost 4 bases, with 12 bases spanning the gap. The CDR3 reads CASSISSDYEQYF. The CDR3, as DNA: TGTGCCAGCAGTATCTCTTCCGATTACGAGCAGTACTTC.